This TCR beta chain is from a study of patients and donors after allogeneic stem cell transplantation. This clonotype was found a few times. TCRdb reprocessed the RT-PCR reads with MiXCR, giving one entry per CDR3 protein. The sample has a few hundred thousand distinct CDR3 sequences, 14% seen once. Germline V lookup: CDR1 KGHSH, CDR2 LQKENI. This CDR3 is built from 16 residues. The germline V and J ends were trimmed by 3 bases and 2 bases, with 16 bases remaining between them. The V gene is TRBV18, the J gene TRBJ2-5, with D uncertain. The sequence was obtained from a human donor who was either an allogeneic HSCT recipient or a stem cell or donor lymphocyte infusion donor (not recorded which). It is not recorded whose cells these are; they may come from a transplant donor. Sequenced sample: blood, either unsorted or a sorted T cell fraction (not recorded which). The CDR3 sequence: CASSPFDRRRQETQYF. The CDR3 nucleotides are TGTGCCAGCTCACCTTTCGACCGGCGGCGGCAAGAGACCCAGTACTTC. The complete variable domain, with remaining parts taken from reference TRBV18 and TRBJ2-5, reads NAGVMQNPRHLVRRRGQEARLRCSPMKGHSHVYWYRQLPEEGLKFMVYLQKENIIDESGMPKERFSAEFPKEGPSILRIQQVVRGDSAAYFCASSPFDRRRQETQYFGPGTRLLVL.